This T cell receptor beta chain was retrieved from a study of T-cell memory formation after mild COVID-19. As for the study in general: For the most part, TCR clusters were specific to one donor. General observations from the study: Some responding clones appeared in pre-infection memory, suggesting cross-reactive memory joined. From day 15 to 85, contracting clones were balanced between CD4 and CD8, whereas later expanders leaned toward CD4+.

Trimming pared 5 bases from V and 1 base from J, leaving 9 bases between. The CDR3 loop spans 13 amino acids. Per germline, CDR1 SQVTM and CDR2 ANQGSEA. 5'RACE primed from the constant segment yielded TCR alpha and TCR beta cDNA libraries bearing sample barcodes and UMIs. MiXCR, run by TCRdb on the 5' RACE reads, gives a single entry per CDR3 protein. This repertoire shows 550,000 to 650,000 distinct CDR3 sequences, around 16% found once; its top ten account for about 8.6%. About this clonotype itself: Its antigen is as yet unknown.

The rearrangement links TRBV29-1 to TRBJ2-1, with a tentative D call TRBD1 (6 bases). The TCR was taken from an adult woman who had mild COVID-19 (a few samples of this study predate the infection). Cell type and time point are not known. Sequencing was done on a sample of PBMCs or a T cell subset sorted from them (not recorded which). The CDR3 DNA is TGCAGCGTTACCAGGGGATCCTACAATGAGCAGTTCTTC. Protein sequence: CSVTRGSYNEQFF.